This T cell receptor beta chain is drawn from a study of cytomegalovirus exposure and HLA in healthy donors. Study overall: One earlier analysis, a look at 200 million or so T cells, found some 120 million unique TCR beta sequences.

In the case of this clone: Its specificity is not known.

Whole-study findings and limits: Judged likely to be a sequencing artifact was a cluster of highly shared sequence variants. Reported findings show TCR beta sequences accurately forecast HLA-A and HLA-B alleles in most subjects.

The study ran its PCR with 60 Vbeta and 13 Jbeta primers. Sequencing used immunoSEQ multiplex PCR; TCRdb keeps in-frame clones, though not all of them. The sample table sets out 200,000 to 250,000 clones. The clonotype originates from a girl aged 2-10 years in good health and CMV-seropositive. Source material: PBMCs.

As DNA, the CDR3 is TGTGCCAGCAGTACCGACCAGCTGGGCCACTATGGCTACACCTTC. Protein: CASSTDQLGHYGYTF. The chain links TRBV6-1 to TRBJ1-2; D unclear. The CDR3 extends over 15 amino acids. The V gene lost 5 bases and the J gene lost 3 bases, with 16 bases spanning the gap. Germline CDR1 reads MNHNS; CDR2 reads SASEGT.